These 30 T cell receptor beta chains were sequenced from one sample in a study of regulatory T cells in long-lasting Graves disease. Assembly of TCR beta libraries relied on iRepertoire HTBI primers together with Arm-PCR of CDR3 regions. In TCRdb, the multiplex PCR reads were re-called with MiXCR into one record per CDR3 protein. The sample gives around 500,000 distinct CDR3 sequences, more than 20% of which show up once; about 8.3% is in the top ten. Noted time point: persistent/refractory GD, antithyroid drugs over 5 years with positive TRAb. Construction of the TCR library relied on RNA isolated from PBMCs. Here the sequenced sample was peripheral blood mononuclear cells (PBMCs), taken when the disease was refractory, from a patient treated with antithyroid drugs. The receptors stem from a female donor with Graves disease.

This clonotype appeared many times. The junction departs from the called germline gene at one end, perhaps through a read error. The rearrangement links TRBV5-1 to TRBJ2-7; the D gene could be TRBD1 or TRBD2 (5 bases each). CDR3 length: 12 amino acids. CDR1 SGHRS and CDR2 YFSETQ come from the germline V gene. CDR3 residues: CASSTGPYEQYF. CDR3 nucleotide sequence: TGTGCCAGCTCCACGGGGCCCTACGAGCAGTACTTC.

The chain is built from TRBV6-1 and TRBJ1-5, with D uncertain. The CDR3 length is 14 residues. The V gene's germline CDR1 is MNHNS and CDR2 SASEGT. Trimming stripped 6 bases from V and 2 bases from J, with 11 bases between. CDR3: CASSKYDGNQPQHF. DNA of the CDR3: TGTGCCAGCAGCAAATATGATGGCAATCAGCCCCAGCATTTT.

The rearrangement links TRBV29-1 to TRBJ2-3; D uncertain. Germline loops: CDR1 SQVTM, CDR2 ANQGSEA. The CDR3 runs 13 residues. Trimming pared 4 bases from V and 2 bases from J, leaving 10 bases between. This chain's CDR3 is CSVAAFHTDTQYF. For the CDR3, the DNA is TGCAGCGTTGCGGCCTTCCACACAGATACGCAGTATTTT.

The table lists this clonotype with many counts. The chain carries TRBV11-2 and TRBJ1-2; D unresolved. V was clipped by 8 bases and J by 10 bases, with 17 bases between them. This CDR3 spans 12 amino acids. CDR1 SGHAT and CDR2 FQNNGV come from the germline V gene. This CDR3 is CASDDTARNYTF. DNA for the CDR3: TGTGCCAGCGACGACACAGCACGGAACTACACCTTC.

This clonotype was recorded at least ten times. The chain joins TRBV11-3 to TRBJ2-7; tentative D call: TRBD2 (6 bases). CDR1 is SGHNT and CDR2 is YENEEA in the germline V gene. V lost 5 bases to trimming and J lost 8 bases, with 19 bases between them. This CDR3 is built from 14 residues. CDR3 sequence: CASSLRGSGLQQYF. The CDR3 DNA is TGTGCCAGCAGCCTAAGGGGTAGCGGCTTACAGCAGTACTTC.

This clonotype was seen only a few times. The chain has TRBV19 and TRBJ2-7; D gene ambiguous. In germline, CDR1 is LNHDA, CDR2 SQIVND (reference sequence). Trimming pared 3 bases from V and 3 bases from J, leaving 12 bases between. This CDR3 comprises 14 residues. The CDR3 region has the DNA TGTGCCAGTAGTATTTCTGCGGAGAGCTACGAGCAGTACTTC. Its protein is CASSISAESYEQYF.

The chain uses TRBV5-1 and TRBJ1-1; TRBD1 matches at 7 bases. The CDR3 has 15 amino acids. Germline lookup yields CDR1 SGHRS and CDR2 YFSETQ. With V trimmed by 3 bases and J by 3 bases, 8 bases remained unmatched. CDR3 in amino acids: CASSSGFRGDTEAFF. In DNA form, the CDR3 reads TGCGCCAGCAGCTCCGGATTCAGGGGGGACACTGAAGCTTTCTTT.

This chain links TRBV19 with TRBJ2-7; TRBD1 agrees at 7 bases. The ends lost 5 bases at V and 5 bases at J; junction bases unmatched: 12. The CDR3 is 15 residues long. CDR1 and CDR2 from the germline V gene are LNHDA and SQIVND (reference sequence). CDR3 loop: CASSCHDRAVDEQYF. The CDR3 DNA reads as TGTGCCAGTAGTTGCCACGACAGGGCAGTCGACGAGCAGTACTTC.

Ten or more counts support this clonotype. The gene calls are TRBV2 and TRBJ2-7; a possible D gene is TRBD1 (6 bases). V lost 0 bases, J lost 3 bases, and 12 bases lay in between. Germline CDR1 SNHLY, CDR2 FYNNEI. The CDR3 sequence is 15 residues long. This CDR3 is CASSEAWGHNYEQYF. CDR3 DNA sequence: TGTGCCAGCAGTGAAGCGTGGGGACACAACTACGAGCAGTACTTC.

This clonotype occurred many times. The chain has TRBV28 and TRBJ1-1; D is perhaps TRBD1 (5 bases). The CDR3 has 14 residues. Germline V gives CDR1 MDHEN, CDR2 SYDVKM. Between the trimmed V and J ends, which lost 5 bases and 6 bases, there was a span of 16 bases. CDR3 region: CASSPGASPPEAFF. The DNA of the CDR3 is TGTGCCAGCAGTCCCGGGGCGTCCCCACCTGAAGCTTTCTTT. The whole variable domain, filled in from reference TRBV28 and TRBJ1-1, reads DVKVTQSSRYLVKRTGEKVFLECVQDMDHENMFWYRQDPGLGLRLIYFSYDVKMKEKGDIPEGYSVSREKKERFSLILESASTNQTSMYLCASSPGASPPEAFFGQGTRLTVV.

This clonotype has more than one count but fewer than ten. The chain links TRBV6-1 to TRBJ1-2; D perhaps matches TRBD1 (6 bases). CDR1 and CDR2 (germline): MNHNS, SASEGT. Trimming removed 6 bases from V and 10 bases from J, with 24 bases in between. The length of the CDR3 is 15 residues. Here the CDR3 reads CASSHFAGALASYTF. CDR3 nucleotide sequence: TGTGCCAGCAGCCACTTTGCGGGGGCTTTAGCCTCCTACACCTTC.

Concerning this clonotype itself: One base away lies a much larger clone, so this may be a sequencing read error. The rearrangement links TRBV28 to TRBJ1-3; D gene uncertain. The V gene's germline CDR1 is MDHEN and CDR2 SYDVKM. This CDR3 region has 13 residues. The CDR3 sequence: CGSSPGFESTIYF. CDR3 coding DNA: TGTGGCAGCAGCCCCGGCTTTGAAAGCACCATATATTTT.

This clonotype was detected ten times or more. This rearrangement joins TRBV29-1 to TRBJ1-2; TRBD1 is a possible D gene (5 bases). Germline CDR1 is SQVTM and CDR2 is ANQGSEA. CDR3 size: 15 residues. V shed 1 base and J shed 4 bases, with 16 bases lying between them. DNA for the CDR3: TGCAGCGTTGAAGTTTACAGTGAGGGACGCTATGGCTACACCTTC. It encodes CSVEVYSEGRYGYTF.

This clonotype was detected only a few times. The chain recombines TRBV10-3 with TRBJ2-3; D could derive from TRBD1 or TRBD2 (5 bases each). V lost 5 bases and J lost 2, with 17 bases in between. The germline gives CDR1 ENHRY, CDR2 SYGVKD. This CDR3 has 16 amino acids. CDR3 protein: CAISPLRGAPTDTQYF. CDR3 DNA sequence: TGTGCCATCAGTCCCCTGAGGGGAGCCCCCACAGATACGCAGTATTTT.

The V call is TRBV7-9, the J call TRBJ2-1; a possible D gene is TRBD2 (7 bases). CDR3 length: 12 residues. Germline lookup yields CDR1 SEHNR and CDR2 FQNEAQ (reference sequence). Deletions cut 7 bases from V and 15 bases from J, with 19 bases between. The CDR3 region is CASNLGGGIWFF. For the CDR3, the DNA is TGTGCCAGCAACTTGGGAGGGGGAATCTGGTTCTTC. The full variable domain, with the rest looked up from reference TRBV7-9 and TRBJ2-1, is DTGVSQNPRHKITKRGQNVTFRCDPISEHNRLYWYRQTLGQGPEFLTYFQNEAQLEKSRLLSDRFSAERPKGSFSTLEIQRTEQGDSAMYLCASNLGGGIWFFGPGTRLTVL.

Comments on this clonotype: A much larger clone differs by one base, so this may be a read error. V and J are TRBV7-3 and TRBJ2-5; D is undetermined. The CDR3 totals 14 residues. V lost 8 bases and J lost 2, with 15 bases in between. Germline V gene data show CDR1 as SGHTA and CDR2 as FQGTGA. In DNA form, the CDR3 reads TGTGCCAGCGGCTCCCCCGGACGGCAAGAGACCCAGTACTTC. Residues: CASGSPGRQETQYF.

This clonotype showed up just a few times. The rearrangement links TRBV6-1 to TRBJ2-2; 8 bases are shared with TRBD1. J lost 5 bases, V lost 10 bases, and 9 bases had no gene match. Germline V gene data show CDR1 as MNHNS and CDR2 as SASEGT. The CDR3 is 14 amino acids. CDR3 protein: CAIKRTGRTGELFF. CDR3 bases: TGTGCCATCAAACGGACAGGGAGGACCGGGGAGCTGTTTTTT.

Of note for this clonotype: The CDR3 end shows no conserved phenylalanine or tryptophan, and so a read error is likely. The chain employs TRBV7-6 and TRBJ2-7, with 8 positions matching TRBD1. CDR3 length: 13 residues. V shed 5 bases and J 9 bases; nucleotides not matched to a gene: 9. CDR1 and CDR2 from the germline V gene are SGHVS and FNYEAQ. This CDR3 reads CASSLTGAHVQYS. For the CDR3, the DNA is TGTGCCAGCAGCCTGACAGGGGCGCACGTGCAGTACTCC.

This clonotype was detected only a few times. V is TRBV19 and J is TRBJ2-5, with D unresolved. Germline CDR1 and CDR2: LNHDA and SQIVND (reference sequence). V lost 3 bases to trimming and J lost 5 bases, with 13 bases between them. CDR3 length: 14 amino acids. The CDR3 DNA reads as TGTGCCAGTAGTATCGTAGGAGCCTTGGAGACCCAGTACTTC. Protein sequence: CASSIVGALETQYF.

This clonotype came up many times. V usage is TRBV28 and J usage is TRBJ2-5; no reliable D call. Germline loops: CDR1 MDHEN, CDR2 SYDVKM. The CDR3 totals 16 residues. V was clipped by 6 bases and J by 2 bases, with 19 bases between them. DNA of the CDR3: TGTGCCAGCAGGGCCCCCCAACAGAGTCCTCAAGAGACCCAGTACTTC. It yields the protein CASRAPQQSPQETQYF.

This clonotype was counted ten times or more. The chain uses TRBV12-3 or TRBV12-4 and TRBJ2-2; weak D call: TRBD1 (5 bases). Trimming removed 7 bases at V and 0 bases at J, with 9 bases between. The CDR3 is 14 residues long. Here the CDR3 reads CASTRQTNTGELFF. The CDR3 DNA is TGTGCCAGCACCCGACAGACGAACACCGGGGAGCTGTTTTTT.

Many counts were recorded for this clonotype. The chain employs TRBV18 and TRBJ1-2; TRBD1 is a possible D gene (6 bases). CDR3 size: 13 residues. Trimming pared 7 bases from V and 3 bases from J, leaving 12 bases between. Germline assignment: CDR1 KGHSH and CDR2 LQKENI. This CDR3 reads CASLTQGDYGYTF. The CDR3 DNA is TGTGCCAGCTTGACACAGGGCGACTATGGCTACACCTTC.

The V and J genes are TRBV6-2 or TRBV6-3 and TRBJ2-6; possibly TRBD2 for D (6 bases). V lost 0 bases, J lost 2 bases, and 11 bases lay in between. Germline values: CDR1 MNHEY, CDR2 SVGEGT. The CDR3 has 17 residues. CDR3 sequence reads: CASSYSRGGTGANVLTF. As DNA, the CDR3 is TGTGCCAGCAGTTACTCGAGAGGCGGGACTGGGGCCAACGTCCTGACTTTC.

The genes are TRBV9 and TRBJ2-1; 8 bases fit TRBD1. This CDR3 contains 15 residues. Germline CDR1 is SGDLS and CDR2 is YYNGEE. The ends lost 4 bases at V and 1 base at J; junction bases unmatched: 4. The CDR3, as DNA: TGTGCCAGCAGCCCCCGACAGGGGTCCTACAATGAGCAGTTCTTC. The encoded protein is CASSPRQGSYNEQFF. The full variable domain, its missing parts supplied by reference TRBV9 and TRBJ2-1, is DSGVTQTPKHLITATGQRVTLRCSPRSGDLSVYWYQQSLDQGLQFLIQYYNGEERAKGNILERFSAQQFPDLHSELNLSSLELGDSALYFCASSPRQGSYNEQFFGPGTRLTVL.

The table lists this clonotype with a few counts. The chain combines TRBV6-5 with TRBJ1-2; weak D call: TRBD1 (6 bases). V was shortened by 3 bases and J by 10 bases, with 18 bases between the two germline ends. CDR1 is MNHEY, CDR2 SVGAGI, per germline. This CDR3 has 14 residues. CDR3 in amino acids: CASSYGRGYADYTF. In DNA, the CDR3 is TGTGCCAGCAGTTATGGCAGGGGTTATGCTGACTACACCTTC.

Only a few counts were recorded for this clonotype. The CDR3 coding sequence is TGTGCCAGCAGTTACCAGAGCTGGGGCCCCTACGAGCAGTACTTC. Translating gives CASSYQSWGPYEQYF. This chain uses TRBV6-5 with TRBJ2-7, with TRBD1 as a possible D gene (5 bases). V lost 2 bases, J lost 2 bases, and 13 bases lay in between. The length of the CDR3 is 15 residues. The germline V gene encodes CDR1 MNHEY and CDR2 SVGAGI.

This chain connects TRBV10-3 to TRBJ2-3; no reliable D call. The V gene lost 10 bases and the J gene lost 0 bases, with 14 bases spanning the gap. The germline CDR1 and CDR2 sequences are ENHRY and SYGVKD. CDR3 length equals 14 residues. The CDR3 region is CATLVAASTDTQYF. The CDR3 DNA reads TGTGCCACCCTAGTAGCAGCTAGCACAGATACGCAGTATTTT.

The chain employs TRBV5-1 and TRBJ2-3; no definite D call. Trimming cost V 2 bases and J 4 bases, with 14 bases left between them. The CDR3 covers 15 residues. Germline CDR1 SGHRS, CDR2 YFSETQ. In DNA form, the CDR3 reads TGCGCCAGCAGCTTTATCGGAGAATGGGCAGATACGCAGTATTTT. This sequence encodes CASSFIGEWADTQYF.

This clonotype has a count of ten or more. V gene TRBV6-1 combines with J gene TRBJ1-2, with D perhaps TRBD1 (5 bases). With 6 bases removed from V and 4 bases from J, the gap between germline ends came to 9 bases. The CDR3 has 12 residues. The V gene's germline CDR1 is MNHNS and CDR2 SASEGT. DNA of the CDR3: TGTGCCAGCAGCCGGGACGCCTATGGCTACACCTTC. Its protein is CASSRDAYGYTF.

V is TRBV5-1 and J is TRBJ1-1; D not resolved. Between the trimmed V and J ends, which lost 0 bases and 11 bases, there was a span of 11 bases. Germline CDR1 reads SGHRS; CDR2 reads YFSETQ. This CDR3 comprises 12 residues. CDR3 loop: CASSLDGQRAFF. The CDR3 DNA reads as TGCGCCAGCAGCTTGGATGGTCAGAGGGCTTTCTTT.